What follows are 29 T cell receptor beta chains derived from one specimen sequenced in a study of identifying expanded T cells in peripheral blood. The table came from immunoSEQ multiplex PCR; TCRdb's copy has only in-frame clones and leaves some out. The sample shows about 130,000 clones, about 88% of them seen only once. Source material: blood. The receptors shown here come from a person aged 18-70 years in good health.

The V call is TRBV7-2, the J call TRBJ2-3; the match to TRBD1 covers 7 bases. J gave up 4 bases and V 0 bases, and 4 bases lay outside the gene matches. The germline gives CDR1 SGHTA, CDR2 FQGNSA. The CDR3 extends over 15 amino acids. CDR3 DNA sequence: TGTGCCAGCAGCTTAGCCAGGGGGAGCTCAGATACGCAGTATTTT. It is translated as CASSLARGSSDTQYF.

This clone was observed a handful of times. This chain uses TRBV4-1 with TRBJ1-1; unclear D gene. The V end was cut by 2 bases, the J end by 8 bases, with 15 bases between. This CDR3 region has 14 residues. Germline values: CDR1 MGHRA, CDR2 YSYEKL. The CDR3 nucleotides read TGCGCCAGCAGCCAAACTCTTTTGGAGGGAGAAGCTTTCTTT. This sequence encodes CASSQTLLEGEAFF.

The chain is built from TRBV10-1 and TRBJ2-3; no clear D gene. CDR3 length equals 13 residues. The germline V and J ends were trimmed by 2 bases and 4 bases, with 7 bases remaining between them. The germline CDR1 and CDR2 sequences are WNHNN and SYGVQD (reference sequence). The CDR3 DNA sequence: TGCGCCAGCAGTGAGAGGGTTTCAGATACGCAGTATTTT. Residues: CASSERVSDTQYF.

The chain has TRBV30 and TRBJ2-3, with D possibly TRBD2 on 6 matching bases. V was cut by 4 bases and J by 0 bases, with 11 bases left in between. Germline CDR1 GTSNPN, CDR2 SVGIG (reference sequence). The CDR3 sequence is 14 residues long. CDR3 in DNA: TGTGCCTGGATCCCGGGACTTAGCACAGATACGCAGTATTTT. This encodes CAWIPGLSTDTQYF.

V usage is TRBV14 and J usage is TRBJ1-4; D gene uncertain. Germline values: CDR1 SGHDN, CDR2 FVKESK. The length of the CDR3 is 14 residues. The V end was cut by 1 base, the J end by 4 bases, with 7 bases between. In DNA form, the CDR3 reads TGTGCCAGCAGCCAAGTTGACTTTAATGAAAAACTGTTTTTT. Protein product: CASSQVDFNEKLFF.

The V and J genes are TRBV7-2 and TRBJ1-2; D is possibly TRBD1 (5 bases). V shed 3 bases and J shed 2 bases, with 13 bases lying between them. The CDR3 consists of 15 residues. Germline loops: CDR1 SGHTA, CDR2 FQGNSA. This CDR3 is CASSFPGTPNYGYTF. Written as DNA, the CDR3 is TGTGCCAGCAGCTTCCCGGGGACTCCCAACTATGGCTACACCTTC.

The CDR3 nucleotides read TGTGCCAGCAGCTTAGACAGGGACAATCAGCCCCAGCATTTT. Translated, it gives CASSLDRDNQPQHF. V gene TRBV7-9 combines with J gene TRBJ1-5; weak D call: TRBD1 (6 bases). This CDR3 is 14 amino acids long. Looked up from germline, CDR1 is SEHNR and CDR2 is FQNEAQ (reference sequence). The ends were cut back, 1 base at V and 3 bases at J, with 7 bases in the middle. Supplemented by reference TRBV7-9 and TRBJ1-5, the full variable domain reads DTGVSQNPRHKITKRGQNVTFRCDPISEHNRLYWYRQTLGQGPEFLTYFQNEAQLEKSRLLSDRFSAERPKGSFSTLEIQRTEQGDSAMYLCASSLDRDNQPQHFGDGTRLSIL.

V gene TRBV9 combines with J gene TRBJ1-4; D not resolved. Germline lookup yields CDR1 SGDLS and CDR2 YYNGEE. V lost 3 bases and J 8 bases, leaving 14 bases between the germline ends. The CDR3 totals 14 residues. This chain's CDR3 is CASSATVTGEKLFF. The CDR3 DNA is TGTGCCAGCAGCGCCACAGTTACCGGGGAAAAACTGTTTTTT.

The chain couples TRBV6-1 to TRBJ1-1; tentative D call: TRBD1 (6 bases). The germline V gene encodes CDR1 MNHNS and CDR2 SASEGT. The V and J ends lost 1 base and 2 bases respectively, with 8 bases between them. The CDR3 runs 14 residues. This CDR3 is CASSEVGGNTEAFF. CDR3 DNA: TGTGCCAGCAGTGAAGTCGGGGGCAACACTGAAGCTTTCTTT.

This sequence joins TRBV11-2 and TRBJ2-3, with D possibly matching TRBD1 (5 bases). Trimming cost V 2 bases and J 2 bases, with 8 bases left between them. The length of the CDR3 is 14 residues. CDR1 SGHAT and CDR2 FQNNGV come from the germline V gene. The CDR3, as DNA: TGTGCCAGCAGCTTAAGGGGCTACACAGATACGCAGTATTTT. It translates to CASSLRGYTDTQYF.

The rearrangement uses TRBV20-1 and TRBJ2-1; D is ambiguous. Germline loops: CDR1 DFQATT, CDR2 SNEGSKA (reference sequence). This CDR3 spans 11 amino acids. As DNA, the CDR3 is TGCAGCTGGGGTTCCTACAATGAGCAGTTCTTC. The encoded protein is CSWGSYNEQFF.

The V and J genes are TRBV6-5 and TRBJ1-5; no reliable D call. V shed 6 bases and J shed 5 bases, with 11 bases lying between them. Per the germline V gene, CDR1 is MNHEY and CDR2 is SVGAGI. The CDR3 contains 13 residues. Here the CDR3 DNA reads TGTGCCAGCAGATTGAGTCGAGATCAGCCCCAGCATTTT. Protein product: CASRLSRDQPQHF.

This chain connects TRBV5-1 to TRBJ1-1, with unresolved D. The germline gives CDR1 SGHRS, CDR2 YFSETQ. V was trimmed by 1 base and J by 4 bases, leaving 14 bases between them. This CDR3 has 15 amino acids. Here the CDR3 DNA reads TGCGCCAGCAGCTTGTCCTTTTTACTTAGCACTGAAGCTTTCTTT. Amino acid sequence: CASSLSFLLSTEAFF. The full variable domain, its missing parts supplied by reference TRBV5-1 and TRBJ1-1, is KAGVTQTPRYLIKTRGQQVTLSCSPISGHRSVSWYQQTPGQGLQFLFEYFSETQRNKGNFPGRFSGRQFSNSRSEMNVSTLELGDSALYLCASSLSFLLSTEAFFGQGTRLTVV.

V is TRBV11-2 and J is TRBJ2-4, with 7 bases identical to TRBD1. J gave up 7 bases and V 7 bases, and 10 bases lay outside the gene matches. This CDR3 is built from 14 residues. The germline V gene has CDR1 SGHAT and CDR2 FQNNGV. DNA of the CDR3: TGTGCCAGCACCGAACAGGGGTCGGGGAACATTCAGTACTTC. Protein: CASTEQGSGNIQYF.

This clone was observed once. Other DNA sequences in this sample translate to the same CDR3. The V gene is TRBV5-1, the J gene TRBJ1-4; perhaps TRBD1 as D (5 bases). Trimming removed 1 base at V and 8 bases at J, with 12 bases between. CDR1 and CDR2 from the germline V gene are SGHRS and YFSETQ. The CDR3 totals 14 residues. The CDR3 nucleotides read TGCGCCAGCAGCTTGAGGGGTTTGGGAGAAAAACTGTTTTTT. Translating gives CASSLRGLGEKLFF. The variable domain in full, with the rest retrieved from reference TRBV5-1 and TRBJ1-4, is KAGVTQTPRYLIKTRGQQVTLSCSPISGHRSVSWYQQTPGQGLQFLFEYFSETQRNKGNFPGRFSGRQFSNSRSEMNVSTLELGDSALYLCASSLRGLGEKLFFGSGTQLSVL.

This chain's CDR3 is CASLRAGHTEAFF. The CDR3, as DNA: TGTGCCAGCCTAAGGGCAGGCCACACTGAAGCTTTCTTT. This chain connects TRBV7-9 to TRBJ1-1; no clear D. Germline V gene lookup returns CDR1 SEHNR and CDR2 FQNEAQ (reference sequence). Trimming removed 8 bases from V and 3 bases from J, with 13 bases in between. The CDR3 consists of 13 residues.

The chain carries TRBV7-9 and TRBJ2-3; TRBD1 agrees at 7 bases. Germline values: CDR1 SEHNR, CDR2 FQNEAQ (reference sequence). V shed 6 bases and J 5 bases; nucleotides not matched to a gene: 8. The CDR3 has 14 amino acids. CDR3 in amino acids: CASRVRQGEDTQYF. CDR3 bases: TGTGCCAGCAGGGTTCGACAGGGCGAAGATACGCAGTATTTT.

V is TRBV11-3 and J is TRBJ1-4, with 7 bases matching TRBD1. Germline loops: CDR1 SGHNT, CDR2 YENEEA. The length of the CDR3 is 13 residues. The V and J ends lost 5 bases and 4 bases, in that order; junction bases with no gene match: 1. The CDR3 reads CASSRDSNEKLFF. The CDR3 nucleotides read TGTGCCAGCAGCCGGGACAGTAATGAAAAACTGTTTTTT.

The chain combines TRBV19 with TRBJ2-7; no clear D gene. This CDR3 contains 13 residues. Germline V gene lookup returns CDR1 LNHDA and CDR2 SQIVND (reference sequence). V was pared by 8 bases and J by 2 bases, with 13 bases between. The CDR3, as DNA: TGTGCCAGTTCGATGCACCCGACCTACGAGCAGTACTTC. Encoded protein: CASSMHPTYEQYF.

This clone was seen only a few times. V gene TRBV14 combines with J gene TRBJ1-2, with 9 bases aligning to TRBD1. Germline V gives CDR1 SGHDN, CDR2 FVKESK. The CDR3 loop spans 19 amino acids. Trimming took 1 base from V and 4 from J; bases not matched to a gene: 16. The CDR3 region is CASSQGETPWTGEVYGYTF. In nucleotides, the CDR3 is TGTGCCAGCAGCCAAGGGGAAACCCCCTGGACAGGGGAGGTCTATGGCTACACCTTC.

The chain has TRBV25-1 and TRBJ1-6; D unresolved. This CDR3 has 14 residues. CDR1 MGHDK and CDR2 SYGVNS come from the germline V gene. Trimming took 7 bases from V and 7 from J, leaving 14 bases between them. CDR3 coding DNA: TGTGCCAGCATACCCCCCGGGAGGAATTCACCCCTCCACTTT. This sequence encodes CASIPPGRNSPLHF. Combining the CDR3 with reference TRBV25-1 and TRBJ1-6 gives the whole variable domain EADIYQTPRYLVIGTGKKITLECSQTMGHDKMYWYQQDPGMELHLIHYSYGVNSTEKGDLSSESTVSRIRTEHFPLTLESARPSHTSQYLCASIPPGRNSPLHFGNGTRLTVT.

The genes are TRBV5-1 and TRBJ1-2; 7 bases agree with TRBD1. In germline, CDR1 is SGHRS, CDR2 YFSETQ. V shed 4 bases, J shed 5 bases, and the junction held 8 bases outside the gene matches. This CDR3 region has 14 residues. As DNA, the CDR3 is TGCGCCAGCAGCCCTTGGACAGGAGGGTATGGCTACACCTTC. This encodes CASSPWTGGYGYTF.

This clone was observed a few times. This chain connects TRBV27 to TRBJ1-1, with 11 bases aligning to TRBD1. CDR1 is MNHEY and CDR2 is SMNVEV in the germline V gene (reference sequence). This CDR3 region has 13 residues. With V trimmed by 9 bases and J by 5 bases, 5 bases remained unmatched. The CDR3 sequence: CASRTGGMTEAFF. As DNA, the CDR3 is TGTGCCAGTCGGACAGGGGGCATGACTGAAGCTTTCTTT.

The chain carries TRBV7-6 and TRBJ1-6, with D possibly TRBD1 on 6 matching bases. This CDR3 contains 14 residues. V lost 5 bases and J lost 7, with 12 bases in between. Per germline, CDR1 SGHVS and CDR2 FNYEAQ. CDR3 residues: CASSPRTANSPLHF. CDR3 DNA: TGTGCCAGCAGCCCCCGGACAGCCAATTCACCCCTCCACTTT.

This sequence joins TRBV11-2 and TRBJ2-1; the D is unclear. The CDR3 consists of 12 residues. Germline V gene lookup returns CDR1 SGHAT and CDR2 FQNNGV. The germline V and J ends were trimmed by 7 bases and 4 bases, with 8 bases remaining between them. This chain's CDR3 is CASNLGYNEQFF. In DNA, the CDR3 is TGTGCCAGCAACCTGGGGTACAATGAGCAGTTCTTC.

Of note for this clone: This CDR3 is also generated by other DNA sequences in the sample. V is TRBV11-2 and J is TRBJ1-2; 8 bases align to TRBD1. Trimming took 4 bases from V and 8 from J; bases not matched to a gene: 3. This CDR3 contains 12 residues. Germline V lookup: CDR1 SGHAT, CDR2 FQNNGV. Written as DNA, the CDR3 is TGTGCCAGCAGCTCGACAGGGGACGGCTACACCTTC. This sequence encodes CASSSTGDGYTF.

The chain employs TRBV5-4 and TRBJ2-1, with 13 nucleotides matching TRBD2. The CDR3 loop spans 17 amino acids. The ends lost 4 bases at V and 6 bases at J; junction bases unmatched: 10. Germline-derived CDR1 and CDR2 are SGHNT and YYREEE (reference sequence). The CDR3 DNA is TGTGCCAGCAGCCCTGGACTAGCGGGAGTTTTAGGCAATGAGCAGTTCTTC. Translated, it gives CASSPGLAGVLGNEQFF.

The J gene is TRBJ1-1, the V gene TRBV11-3; D is ambiguous. V was pared by 1 base and J by 2 bases, with 5 bases between. In germline, CDR1 is SGHNT, CDR2 YENEEA. The CDR3 runs to 13 residues. The CDR3 DNA sequence: TGTGCCAGCAGCTTAGGAATAAACACTGAAGCTTTCTTT. Translation gives CASSLGINTEAFF.

This clone was counted between two and nine times. The chain combines TRBV7-2 with TRBJ2-7; 15 bases are a match to TRBD2. The CDR3 has 16 amino acids. V gave up 1 base and J gave up 6 bases; unmatched junction bases: 4. Germline CDR1 and CDR2: SGHTA and FQGNSA. CDR3 protein: CASSLGTSGGAGEQYF. The CDR3 DNA follows: TGTGCCAGCAGCTTAGGGACTAGCGGGGGGGCGGGCGAGCAGTACTTC.